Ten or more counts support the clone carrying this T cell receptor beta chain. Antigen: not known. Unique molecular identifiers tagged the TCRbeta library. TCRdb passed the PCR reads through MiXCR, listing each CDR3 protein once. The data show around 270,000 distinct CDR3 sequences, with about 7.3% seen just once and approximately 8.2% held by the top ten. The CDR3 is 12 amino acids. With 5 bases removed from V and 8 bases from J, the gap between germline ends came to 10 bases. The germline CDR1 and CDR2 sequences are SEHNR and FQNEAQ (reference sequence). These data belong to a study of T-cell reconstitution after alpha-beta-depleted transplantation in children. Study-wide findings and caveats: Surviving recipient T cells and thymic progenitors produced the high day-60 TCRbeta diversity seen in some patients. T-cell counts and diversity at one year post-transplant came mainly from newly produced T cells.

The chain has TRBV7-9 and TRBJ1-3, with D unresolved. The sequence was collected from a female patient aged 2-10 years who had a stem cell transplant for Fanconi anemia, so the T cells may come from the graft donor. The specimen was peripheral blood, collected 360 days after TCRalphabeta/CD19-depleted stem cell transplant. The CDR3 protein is CASSPGRDTIYF. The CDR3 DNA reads TGTGCCAGCAGCCCAGGCAGAGACACCATATATTTT.